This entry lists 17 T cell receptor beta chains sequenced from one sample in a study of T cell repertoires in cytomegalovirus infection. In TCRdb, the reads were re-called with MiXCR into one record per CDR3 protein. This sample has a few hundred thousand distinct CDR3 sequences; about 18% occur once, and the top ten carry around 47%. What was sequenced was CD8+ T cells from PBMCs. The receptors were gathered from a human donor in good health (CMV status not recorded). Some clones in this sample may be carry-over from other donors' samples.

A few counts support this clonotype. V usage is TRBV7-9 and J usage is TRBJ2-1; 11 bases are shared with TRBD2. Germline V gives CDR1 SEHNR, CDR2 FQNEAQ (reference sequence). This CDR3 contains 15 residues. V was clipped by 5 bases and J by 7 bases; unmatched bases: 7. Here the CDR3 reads CASSPTSGAWNEQFF. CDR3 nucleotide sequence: TGTGCCAGCAGCCCGACTAGCGGGGCTTGGAATGAGCAGTTCTTC.

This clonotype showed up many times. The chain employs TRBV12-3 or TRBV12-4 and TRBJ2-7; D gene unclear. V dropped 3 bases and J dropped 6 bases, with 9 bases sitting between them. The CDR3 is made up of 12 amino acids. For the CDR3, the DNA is TGTGCCAGCAGTTTTTCGGCCGCCGAGCAGTACTTC. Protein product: CASSFSAAEQYF.

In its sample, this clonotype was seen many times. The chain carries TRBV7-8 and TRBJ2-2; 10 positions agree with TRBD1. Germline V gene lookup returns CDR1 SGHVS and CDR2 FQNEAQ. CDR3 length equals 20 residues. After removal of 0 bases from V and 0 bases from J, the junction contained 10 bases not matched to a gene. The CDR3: CASSLAVPGQGPSNTGELFF. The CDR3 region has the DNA TGTGCCAGCAGCTTAGCGGTTCCGGGACAGGGGCCCTCGAACACCGGGGAGCTGTTTTTT.

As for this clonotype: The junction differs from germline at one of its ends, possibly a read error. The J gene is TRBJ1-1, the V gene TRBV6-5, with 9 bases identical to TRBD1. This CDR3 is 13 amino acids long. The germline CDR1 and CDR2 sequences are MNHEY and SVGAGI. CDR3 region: CVSRTGVNTEAFF. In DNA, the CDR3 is TGTGTCAGCAGGACAGGGGTGAACACTGAAGCTTTCTTT.

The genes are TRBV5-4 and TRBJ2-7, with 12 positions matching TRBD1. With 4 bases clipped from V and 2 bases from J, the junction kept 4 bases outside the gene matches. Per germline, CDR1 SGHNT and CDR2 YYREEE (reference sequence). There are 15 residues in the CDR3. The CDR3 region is CASSLGQGATYEQYF. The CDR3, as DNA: TGTGCCAGCAGCCTGGGACAGGGGGCGACCTACGAGCAGTACTTC.

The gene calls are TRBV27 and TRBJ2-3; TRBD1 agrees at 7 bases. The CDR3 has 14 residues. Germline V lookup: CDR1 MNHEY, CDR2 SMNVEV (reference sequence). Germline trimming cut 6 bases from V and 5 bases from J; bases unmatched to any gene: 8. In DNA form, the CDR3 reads TGTGCCAGCAGCTACGACAGGGATCAAGATACGCAGTATTTT. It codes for CASSYDRDQDTQYF.

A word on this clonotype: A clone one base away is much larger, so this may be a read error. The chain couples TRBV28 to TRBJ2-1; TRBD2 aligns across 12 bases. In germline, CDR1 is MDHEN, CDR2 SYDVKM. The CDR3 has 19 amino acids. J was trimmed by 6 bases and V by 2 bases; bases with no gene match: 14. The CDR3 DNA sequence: TGTGCCAGCAGTTTAGGTCTAGCGGGGGGGCCAAGTACATCCAATGAGCAGTTCTTC. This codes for CASSLGLAGGPSTSNEQFF. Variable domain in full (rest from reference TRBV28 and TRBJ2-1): DVKVTQSSRYLVKRTGEKVFLECVQDMDHENMFWYRQDPGLGLRLIYFSYDVKMKEKGDIPEGYSVSREKKERFSLILESASTNQTSMYLCASSLGLAGGPSTSNEQFFGPGTRLTVL.

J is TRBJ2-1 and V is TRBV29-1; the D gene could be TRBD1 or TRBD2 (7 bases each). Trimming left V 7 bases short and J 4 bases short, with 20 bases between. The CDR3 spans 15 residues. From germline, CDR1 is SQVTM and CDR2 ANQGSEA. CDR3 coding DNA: TGCAGCGCCGAAGGGGGGAGGGACAGTTACAATGAGCAGTTCTTC. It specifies CSAEGGRDSYNEQFF.

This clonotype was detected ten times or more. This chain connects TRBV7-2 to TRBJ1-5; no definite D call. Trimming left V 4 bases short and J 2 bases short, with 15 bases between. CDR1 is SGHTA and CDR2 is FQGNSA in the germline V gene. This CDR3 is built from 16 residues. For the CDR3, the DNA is TGTGCCAGCAGCTCTGGTTTTGCTAGGGGCAATCAGCCCCAGCATTTT. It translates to CASSSGFARGNQPQHF.

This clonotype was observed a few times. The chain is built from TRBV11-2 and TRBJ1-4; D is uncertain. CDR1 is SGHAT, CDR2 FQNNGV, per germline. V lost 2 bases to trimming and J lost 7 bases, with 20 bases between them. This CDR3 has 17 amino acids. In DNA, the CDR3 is TGTGCCAGCAGCTTATCCCCCTCCGGGTATCTACCTGAAAAACTGTTTTTT. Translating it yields CASSLSPSGYLPEKLFF.

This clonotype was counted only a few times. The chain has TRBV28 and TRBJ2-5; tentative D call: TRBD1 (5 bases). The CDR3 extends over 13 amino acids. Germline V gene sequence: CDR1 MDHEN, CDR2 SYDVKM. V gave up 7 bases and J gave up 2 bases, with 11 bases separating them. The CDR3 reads CASIERQQETQYF. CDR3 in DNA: TGTGCCAGCATCGAAAGACAGCAAGAGACCCAGTACTTC.

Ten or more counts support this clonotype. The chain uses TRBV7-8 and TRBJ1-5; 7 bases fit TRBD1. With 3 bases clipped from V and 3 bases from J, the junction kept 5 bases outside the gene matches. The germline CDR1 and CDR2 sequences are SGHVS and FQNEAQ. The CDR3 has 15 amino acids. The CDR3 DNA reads TGTGCCAGCAGCTTCCGAGGGGGCTTCAATCAGCCCCAGCATTTT. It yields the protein CASSFRGGFNQPQHF.

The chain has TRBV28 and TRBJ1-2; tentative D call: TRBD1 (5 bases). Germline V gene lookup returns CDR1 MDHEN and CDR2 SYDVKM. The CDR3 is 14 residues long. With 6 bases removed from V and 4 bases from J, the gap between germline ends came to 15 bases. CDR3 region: CASSTDGGGYGYTF. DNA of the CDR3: TGTGCCAGCAGCACGGATGGGGGGGGCTATGGCTACACCTTC.

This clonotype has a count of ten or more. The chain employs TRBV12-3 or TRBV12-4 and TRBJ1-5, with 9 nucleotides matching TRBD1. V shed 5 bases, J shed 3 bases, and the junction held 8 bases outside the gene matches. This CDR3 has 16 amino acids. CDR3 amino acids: CASSMGQGLHNQPQHF. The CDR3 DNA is TGTGCCAGCAGTATGGGACAGGGACTTCACAATCAGCCCCAGCATTTT.

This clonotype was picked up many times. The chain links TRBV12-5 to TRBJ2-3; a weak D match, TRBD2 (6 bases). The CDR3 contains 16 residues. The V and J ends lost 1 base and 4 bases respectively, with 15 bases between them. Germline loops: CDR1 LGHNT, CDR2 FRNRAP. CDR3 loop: CASGLGPGEGPDTQYF. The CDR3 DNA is TGTGCTAGTGGTTTGGGCCCGGGGGAAGGACCAGATACGCAGTATTTT. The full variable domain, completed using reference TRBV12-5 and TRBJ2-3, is DARVTQTPRHKVTEMGQEVTMRCQPILGHNTVFWYRQTMMQGLELLAYFRNRAPLDDSGMPKDRFSAEMPDATLATLKIQPSEPRDSAVYFCASGLGPGEGPDTQYFGPGTRLTVL.

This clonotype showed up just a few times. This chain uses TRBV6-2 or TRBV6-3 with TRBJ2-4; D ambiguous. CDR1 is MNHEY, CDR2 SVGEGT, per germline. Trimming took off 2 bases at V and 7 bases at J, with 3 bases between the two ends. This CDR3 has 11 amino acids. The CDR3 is CASSYGNIQYF. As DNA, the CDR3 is TGTGCCAGCAGTTACGGGAACATTCAGTACTTC.

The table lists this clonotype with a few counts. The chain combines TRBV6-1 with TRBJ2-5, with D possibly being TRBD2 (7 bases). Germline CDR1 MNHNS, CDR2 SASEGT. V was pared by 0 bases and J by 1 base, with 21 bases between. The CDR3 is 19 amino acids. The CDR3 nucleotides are TGTGCCAGCAGTGAAGCGCTGTGGGGGAGGGGGGGGGGCCAAGAGACCCAGTACTTC. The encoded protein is CASSEALWGRGGGQETQYF.